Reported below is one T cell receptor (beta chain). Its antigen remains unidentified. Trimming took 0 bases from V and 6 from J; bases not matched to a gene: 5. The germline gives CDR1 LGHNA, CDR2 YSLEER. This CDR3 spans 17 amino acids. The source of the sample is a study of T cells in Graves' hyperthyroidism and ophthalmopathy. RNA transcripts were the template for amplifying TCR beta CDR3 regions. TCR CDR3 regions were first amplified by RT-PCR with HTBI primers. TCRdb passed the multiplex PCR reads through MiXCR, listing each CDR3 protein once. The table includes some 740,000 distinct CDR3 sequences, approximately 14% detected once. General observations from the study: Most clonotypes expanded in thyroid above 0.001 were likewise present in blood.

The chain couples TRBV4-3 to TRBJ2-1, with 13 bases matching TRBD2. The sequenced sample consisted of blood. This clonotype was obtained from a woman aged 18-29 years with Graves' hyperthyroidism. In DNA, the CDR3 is TGCGCCAGCAGCCAAGATGAGGGGACTAGCGGGGCCAATGAGCAGTTCTTC. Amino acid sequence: CASSQDEGTSGANEQFF.